The rows below give T cell receptor beta chains drawn from one sample of a study of T cells in Graves' hyperthyroidism and ophthalmopathy. One entry per CDR3 protein, called by TCRdb with MiXCR from the multiplex PCR reads. This sample has fewer than 650,000 distinct CDR3 sequences, with roughly 15% found just once. Material: blood. The receptor source for this set is a woman aged 40 to 50 with Graves' ophthalmopathy. CDR3s include the opening cysteine and the closing phenylalanine or tryptophan. Each record gives: J gene, V gene, clone size, D gene, CDR3 DNA, CDR3 protein. D genes are given only for firm matches. Clone size is given for some rows only: seen once, a few or many times, or a class if the clone is expanded.

TRBJ1-1 TRBV3-1 many - TGTGCCAGCAGCTCAAGGGGATCGAGCACTGAAGCTTTCTTT CASSSRGSSTEAFF
TRBJ2-2 TRBV7-2 many TRBD2 TGTGCCAGCAGCCCAACTAGCGGTATGACCGGGGAGCTGTTTTTT CASSPTSGMTGELFF
TRBJ1-1 TRBV4-3 many - TGCGCCAGCAGCCAAGATAAAGGACGGATTGAAGCTTTCTTT CASSQDKGRIEAFF
TRBJ1-2 TRBV19 many - TGTGCCAGTAGTATGAGTCGAGAGACGGGCTATGGCTACACCTTC CASSMSRETGYGYTF
TRBJ2-2 TRBV11-3 few TRBD2 TGTGCCAGCAGCTTAGTGGGTTTAGCGGGCACCGGGGAGCTGTTTTTT CASSLVGLAGTGELFF
TRBJ2-5 TRBV6-2/TRBV6-3 - - TGTGCCACCTATATATCCCTCAGGATAGAAGGAGAGACCCAGTACTTC CATYISLRIEGETQYF
TRBJ2-7 TRBV30 many TRBD2 TGTGCCTGGAATCAGGGTGGCACTAGCGGGAGCGTCTACGAGCAGTACTTC CAWNQGGTSGSVYEQYF
TRBJ2-7 TRBV30 - - TGTGCCTGGGGGACGTCGTACGAGCAGTACTTC CAWGTSYEQYF
TRBJ1-5 TRBV4-3 - - TGCGCCAGCAGCCCTCCGGCGGTGGGTTCTTACAATCAGCCCCAGCATTTT CASSPPAVGSYNQPQHF
TRBJ1-2 TRBV6-9 - - TGTGCCAGCAGTTATTCCGAACTCTCCGATTATGGCTACACCTTC CASSYSELSDYGYTF
TRBJ1-1 TRBV28 many - TGTGCCAGCAGTGCCGCGACAGCGAACACTGAAGCTTTCTTT CASSAATANTEAFF